A selection of T cell receptor beta chains follows, all from one sample in a study of blood T cell repertoires in COVID-19. Clones were read by immunoSEQ multiplex PCR, and TCRdb kept only the in-frame ones, dropping some. The table records fewer than 70,000 clones, about 86% of them present only once. Sequencing used peripheral blood. These receptors were taken from a man between 35 and 55 years old with COVID-19, enrolled during active disease. Each CDR3 is given with its conserved first and last residue. D genes are given only for firm matches. Expanded clones get a size class; other rows say once, few or many, or leave the size out.

TRBJ2-7 | - | TRBV18 | - | TGTGCCAGCTCACCTGGCGGGTTCGAGCAGTACTTC | CASSPGGFEQYF
TRBJ1-1 | - | TRBV5-4 | TRBD1 | TGTGCCAGCAGCCCACAGGACAGGGGGGATAGAGGAGCTTTCTTT | CASSPQDRGDRGAFF
TRBJ1-6 | - | TRBV6-5 | - | TGTGCCAGCACTCGGAGCCTAAATTCACCCCTCCACTTT | CASTRSLNSPLHF
TRBJ1-2 | - | TRBV2 | - | TGTGCCAGCAGTGAAGTCACTATGGGCTACACCTTC | CASSEVTMGYTF
TRBJ1-4 | - | TRBV18 | - | TGTGCCAGCTCACCGACAGCCACTAATGAAAAACTGTTTTTT | CASSPTATNEKLFF
TRBJ1-5 | - | TRBV27 | - | TGTGCCAGCAGTCGGGGGGACCAGCCCCAGCATTTT | CASSRGDQPQHF
TRBJ1-1 | - | TRBV19 | - | TGTGCCAGTGGGGGGGTCGAGGGGAACACTGAAGCTTTCTTT | CASGGVEGNTEAFF
TRBJ2-5 | - | TRBV7-2 | TRBD1 | TGTGCCAGCAGCTTGGACAGGGGAGCCCAAGAGACCCAGTACTTC | CASSLDRGAQETQYF
TRBJ1-2 | - | TRBV30 | TRBD1 | TGTGCCTGGAGAGCAGGGGGATCTAACTATGGCTACACCTTC | CAWRAGGSNYGYTF
TRBJ1-2 | - | TRBV29-1 | - | TGCAGCTCCCGGGGGGCGAACTATGGCTACACCTTC | CSSRGANYGYTF
TRBJ2-7 | - | TRBV5-5 | - | TGTGCCAGCAGCTTGTCCAGGGTGGGGATCTACGAGCAGTACTTC | CASSLSRVGIYEQYF
TRBJ1-1 | once | TRBV11-1 | TRBD1 | TGTGCCAGCAGCACCGGACAGGAGCCCAACACTGAAGCTTTCTTT | CASSTGQEPNTEAFF
TRBJ1-2 | - | TRBV3-1/TRBV3-2 | - | TGTGCCAGCAGCCAAGGGCCTTACACCTTC | CASSQGPYTF
TRBJ1-5 | few | TRBV6-5 | - | TGTGCCAGCAAAGGGGCAGCCCATCAGCCCCAGCATTTT | CASKGAAHQPQHF
TRBJ1-1 | - | TRBV6-5 | TRBD1 | TGTGCCAGCAGGAAGACAGGGGATAGGACTGAAGCTTTCTTT | CASRKTGDRTEAFF
TRBJ1-2 | - | TRBV3-1/TRBV3-2 | - | TGTGCCAGCAGCCAAGCCGGACCCGGGGGAGCTGGCTACACCTTC | CASSQAGPGGAGYTF
TRBJ1-1 | - | TRBV6-1 | - | TGTGCCAGCAGTGACGGCAGGATAGAAGCTTTCTTT | CASSDGRIEAFF
TRBJ1-2 | - | TRBV11-2 | TRBD1 | TGTGCCAGCAGCCCTACCCAGGGGGCGGACTATGGCTACACCTTC | CASSPTQGADYGYTF
TRBJ1-1 | once | TRBV3-1/TRBV3-2 | TRBD1 | TGTGCCAGCAGCCAAATGAACAGGGGGAACACTGAAGCTTTCTTT | CASSQMNRGNTEAFF
TRBJ2-7 | - | TRBV6-5 | - | TGTGCCAGTGCGCCCGGGGTTTGGGACGAGCAGTACTTC | CASAPGVWDEQYF
TRBJ1-2 | once | TRBV10-3 | TRBD1 | TGTGCCATCAGTGACGGGACAGGGGGCCCCTATGGCTACACCTTC | CAISDGTGGPYGYTF
TRBJ1-6 | once | TRBV10-1 | - | TGCGCCAGCAGTCCCGGGACAAATTCACCCCTCCACTTT | CASSPGTNSPLHF
TRBJ2-3 | once | TRBV5-1 | - | TGCGCCAGCAGCTTAGGGGCCCGCACAGATACGCAGTATTTT | CASSLGARTDTQYF
TRBJ2-3 | - | TRBV7-9 | TRBD1 | TGTGCCAGCAGCTTAGATAAGACAGGGGCCTTCGGGGATACGCAGTATTTT | CASSLDKTGAFGDTQYF
TRBJ2-1 | - | TRBV5-7 | TRBD2 | TGTGCCAGCACCCGACTAGCGGGGCGCCGGAACAATGAGCAGTTCTTC | CASTRLAGRRNNEQFF
TRBJ2-6 | few | TRBV7-9 | - | TGTGCCAACTCCCGGGGACTTGGGGCCAACGTCCTGACTTTC | CANSRGLGANVLTF
TRBJ1-5 | - | TRBV6-5 | - | TGTGCCAGCAGTCCAAGCGGGGGTTACAATCAGCCCCAGCATTTT | CASSPSGGYNQPQHF
TRBJ2-7 | - | TRBV2 | - | TGTGCCAGCAGTGACGGGATAGCTGTTTACGAGCAGTACTTC | CASSDGIAVYEQYF
TRBJ1-6 | - | TRBV6-5 | - | TGTGCCAGCAGACCGGAGTGGTCACCCCTCCACTTT | CASRPEWSPLHF
TRBJ2-1 | once | TRBV13 | - | TGTGCCAGCAGCTCCCCGGCAGGGGCCAATGAGCAGTTCTTC | CASSSPAGANEQFF
TRBJ2-3 | once | TRBV6-1 | - | TGTGCCAGCAGTGACAAGACAGTCAGCACAGATACGCAGTATTTT | CASSDKTVSTDTQYF
TRBJ2-1 | - | TRBV30 | - | TGTGCCTGGAGTCCTCAGGACCCGGGACTCCAGTTCTTC | CAWSPQDPGLQFF
TRBJ1-1 | - | TRBV18 | - | TGTGCCAGCTCACTCGAGTCCGAGGGAGCTTTCTTT | CASSLESEGAFF
TRBJ1-6 | - | TRBV4-1 | - | TGCGCCAGCAGCCAAGAAGTACACGCCTATAATTCACCCCTCCACTTT | CASSQEVHAYNSPLHF
TRBJ2-3 | - | TRBV4-1 | - | TGCGCCAGCAGCCCCTCATCCTCAGGCACAGATACGCAGTATTTT | CASSPSSSGTDTQYF
TRBJ2-5 | - | TRBV10-2 | TRBD1 | TGCGCCAGCAGTGATCCGGGACAGGAGACCCAGTACTTC | CASSDPGQETQYF
TRBJ1-6 | - | TRBV5-1 | - | TGCGCCAGCAGCTTAACGTCACAGACCATCTATAATTCACCCCTCCACTTT | CASSLTSQTIYNSPLHF
TRBJ1-1 | - | TRBV7-9 | - | TGTGCCAGCAGCTTACACGCAGGGGAGACTGAAGCTTTCTTT | CASSLHAGETEAFF
TRBJ1-6 | - | TRBV3-1/TRBV3-2 | - | TGTGCCAGCAGCCAAGATGGCGGGTCTGGGTACCTCCACTTT | CASSQDGGSGYLHF
TRBJ1-5 | - | TRBV18 | TRBD1 | TGTGCCAGCTCACCAGACGACAGGGGGAATCAGCCCCAGCATTTT | CASSPDDRGNQPQHF
TRBJ2-7 | - | TRBV19 | TRBD1 | TGTGCCAGTTCCCCGCTGGACAGGCCCCTCGGCGAGCAGTACTTC | CASSPLDRPLGEQYF
TRBJ2-1 | - | TRBV23-1 | - | TGCGCCAGCAACCCCGGACAGCCGACGGGCAATGAGCAGTTCTTC | CASNPGQPTGNEQFF
TRBJ1-2 | once | TRBV29-1 | TRBD1 | TGCAGCGTGGCCGGGACAGGACTAGGCGGCTACACCTTC | CSVAGTGLGGYTF
TRBJ2-7 | - | TRBV6-5 | TRBD2 | TGTGCCAGCAGTTACTCAGCGGGGGGGCCCTACGAGCAGTACTTC | CASSYSAGGPYEQYF
TRBJ1-5 | - | TRBV6-2/TRBV6-3 | - | TGTGCCAGCAGTACCACAGGGTTGGAGCCCCAGCATTTT | CASSTTGLEPQHF
TRBJ2-1 | - | TRBV6-5 | - | TGTGCCAGCAGCTACCCTGAGACAGATGAGCAGTTCTTC | CASSYPETDEQFF
TRBJ1-1 | - | TRBV3-1/TRBV3-2 | - | TGTGCCAGCGGAACGGGGAACACTGAAGCTTTCTTT | CASGTGNTEAFF
TRBJ2-7 | - | TRBV9 | TRBD2 | TGTGCCAGCAGCGGAACCGGGACTAGCGGGGGCCCAGCCTACGAGCAGTACTTC | CASSGTGTSGGPAYEQYF
TRBJ1-3 | - | TRBV10-3 | - | TGTGCCATCAGTGAGAAAACAGCCGGAAACACCATATATTTT | CAISEKTAGNTIYF
TRBJ2-1 | once | TRBV19 | TRBD1 | TGTGCCACAGGGGGGGACAGGGTAACTGAGCAGTTCTTC | CATGGDRVTEQFF
TRBJ2-2 | - | TRBV18 | TRBD1 | TGTGCCAGCTCACGACAGGGGACCACCGGGGAGCTGTTTTTT | CASSRQGTTGELFF
TRBJ1-5 | - | TRBV19 | - | TGTGCCAGTAGTATGGGGGGGTATCAGCCCCAGCATTTT | CASSMGGYQPQHF
TRBJ2-7 | - | TRBV30 | - | TGTGCCTGGAGTAGCCTTGAGGGGCAGTACTTC | CAWSSLEGQYF
TRBJ1-6 | few | TRBV7-9 | - | TGTGCCAGCAGCTTCGGGTTAGGTAATTCACCCCTCCACTTT | CASSFGLGNSPLHF
TRBJ2-5 | few | TRBV13 | - | TGTGCCAGCAGCTTAGAGACCGGGGGGCCTCAAGAGACCCAGTACTTC | CASSLETGGPQETQYF
TRBJ2-5 | few | TRBV2 | TRBD2 | TGTGCCAGCAGTGAAAAGCGGGGGGTCCAAGAGACCCAGTACTTC | CASSEKRGVQETQYF
TRBJ1-5 | once | TRBV27 | - | TGTGCCAGCAGTTGGACAATCAATCAGCCCCAGCATTTT | CASSWTINQPQHF
TRBJ2-2 | - | TRBV9 | - | TGTGCCAGCAGCCCAAATGTGAACACCGGGGAGCTGTTTTTT | CASSPNVNTGELFF
TRBJ1-1 | - | TRBV30 | - | TGTGCCTGGAAGGAGGCAGGGAGGGTGTACACTGAAGCTTTCTTT | CAWKEAGRVYTEAFF
TRBJ2-3 | - | TRBV21-1 | - | TGTGCCAGCAGCAAACCTTTCACAGATACGCAGTATTTT | CASSKPFTDTQYF